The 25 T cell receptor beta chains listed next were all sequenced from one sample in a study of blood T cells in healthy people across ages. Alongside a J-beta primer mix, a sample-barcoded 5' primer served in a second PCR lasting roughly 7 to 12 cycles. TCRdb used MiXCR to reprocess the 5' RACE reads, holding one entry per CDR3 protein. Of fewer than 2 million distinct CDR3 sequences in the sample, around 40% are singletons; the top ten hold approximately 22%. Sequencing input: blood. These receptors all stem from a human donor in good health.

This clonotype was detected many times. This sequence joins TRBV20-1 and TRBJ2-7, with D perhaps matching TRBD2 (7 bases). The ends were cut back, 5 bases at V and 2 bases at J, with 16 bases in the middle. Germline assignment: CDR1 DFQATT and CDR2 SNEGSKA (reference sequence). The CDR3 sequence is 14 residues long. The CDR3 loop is CSALTRGGAYEQYF. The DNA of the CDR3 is TGCAGTGCTTTAACCAGAGGGGGGGCCTACGAGCAGTACTTC.

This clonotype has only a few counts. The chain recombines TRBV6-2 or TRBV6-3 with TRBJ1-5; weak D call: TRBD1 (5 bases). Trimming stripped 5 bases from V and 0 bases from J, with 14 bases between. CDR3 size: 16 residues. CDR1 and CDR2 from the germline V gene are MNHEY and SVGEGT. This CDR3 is CASSPETVYSNQPQHF. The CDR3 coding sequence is TGTGCCAGCAGTCCGGAGACAGTCTATAGCAATCAGCCCCAGCATTTT.

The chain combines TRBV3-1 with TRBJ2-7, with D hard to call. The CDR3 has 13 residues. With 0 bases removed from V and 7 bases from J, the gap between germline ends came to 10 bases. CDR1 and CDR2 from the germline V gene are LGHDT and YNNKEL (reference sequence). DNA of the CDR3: TGTGCCAGCAGCCAAGATGGAGCGCGGGAGCAGTACTTC. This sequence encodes CASSQDGAREQYF.

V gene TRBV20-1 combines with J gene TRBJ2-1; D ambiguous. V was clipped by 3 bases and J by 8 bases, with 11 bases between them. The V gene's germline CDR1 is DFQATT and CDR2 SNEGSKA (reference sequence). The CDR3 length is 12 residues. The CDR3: CSASLSFYEQFF. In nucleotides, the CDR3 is TGCAGTGCTAGTCTGTCATTCTATGAGCAGTTCTTC.

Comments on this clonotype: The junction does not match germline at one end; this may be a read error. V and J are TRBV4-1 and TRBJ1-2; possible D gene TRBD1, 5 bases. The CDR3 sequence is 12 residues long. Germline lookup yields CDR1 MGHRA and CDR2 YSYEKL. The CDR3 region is CAGSQTGGGYTF. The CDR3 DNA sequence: TGCGCCGGCAGCCAAACGGGGGGAGGCTACACCTTC.

The CDR3 DNA reads as TGCAGTGCTAGGGGCCGCTTTAATCGGGGCCAAGAGACCCAGTACTTC. It encodes CSARGRFNRGQETQYF. The rearrangement joins TRBV20-1 to TRBJ2-5; TRBD2 is a possible D gene (5 bases). Per the germline V gene, CDR1 is DFQATT and CDR2 is SNEGSKA (reference sequence). The CDR3 consists of 16 residues. V was shortened by 3 bases and J by 1 base, with 18 bases between the two germline ends.

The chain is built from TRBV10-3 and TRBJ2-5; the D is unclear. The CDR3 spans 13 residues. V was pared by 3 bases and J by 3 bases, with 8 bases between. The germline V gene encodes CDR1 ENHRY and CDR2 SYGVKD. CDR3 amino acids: CAISDRGEETQYF. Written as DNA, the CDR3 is TGTGCCATCAGTGATCGAGGAGAAGAGACCCAGTACTTC.

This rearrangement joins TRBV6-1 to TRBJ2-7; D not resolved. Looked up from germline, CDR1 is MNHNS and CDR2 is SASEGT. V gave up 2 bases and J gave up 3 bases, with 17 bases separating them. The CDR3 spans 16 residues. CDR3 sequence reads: CASSEFALGQHYEQYF. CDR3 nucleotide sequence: TGTGCCAGCAGTGAATTCGCTCTCGGTCAGCACTACGAGCAGTACTTC.

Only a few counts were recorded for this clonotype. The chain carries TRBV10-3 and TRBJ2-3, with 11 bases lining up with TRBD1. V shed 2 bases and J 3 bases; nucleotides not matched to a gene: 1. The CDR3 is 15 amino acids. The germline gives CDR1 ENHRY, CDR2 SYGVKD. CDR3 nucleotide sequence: TGTGCCATCAGTGAGGGACAGGGGGCAACAGATACGCAGTATTTT. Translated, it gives CAISEGQGATDTQYF.

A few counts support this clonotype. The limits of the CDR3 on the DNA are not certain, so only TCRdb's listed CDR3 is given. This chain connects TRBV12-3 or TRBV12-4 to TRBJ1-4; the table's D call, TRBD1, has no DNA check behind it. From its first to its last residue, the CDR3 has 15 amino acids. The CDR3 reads CASSSSDRGMVKLFF.

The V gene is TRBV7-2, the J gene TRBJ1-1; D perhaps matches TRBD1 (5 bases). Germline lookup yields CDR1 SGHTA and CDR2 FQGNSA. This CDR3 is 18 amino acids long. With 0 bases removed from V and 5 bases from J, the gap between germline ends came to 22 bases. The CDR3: CASSLALVSGSGKTEAFF. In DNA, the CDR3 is TGTGCCAGCAGCTTAGCCTTGGTGTCAGGGAGCGGGAAAACTGAAGCTTTCTTT.

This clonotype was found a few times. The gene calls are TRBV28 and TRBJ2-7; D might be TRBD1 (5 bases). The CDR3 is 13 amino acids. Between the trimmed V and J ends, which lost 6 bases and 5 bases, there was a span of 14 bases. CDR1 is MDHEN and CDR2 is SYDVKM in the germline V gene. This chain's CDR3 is CASRPQGPDEQYF. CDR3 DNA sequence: TGTGCCAGCAGGCCCCAGGGTCCGGACGAGCAGTACTTC.

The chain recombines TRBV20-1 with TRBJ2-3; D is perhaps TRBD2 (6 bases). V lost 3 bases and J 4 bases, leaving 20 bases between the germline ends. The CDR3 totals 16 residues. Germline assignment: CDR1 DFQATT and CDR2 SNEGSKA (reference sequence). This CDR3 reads CSASPAGHDPADTQYF. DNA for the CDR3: TGCAGTGCTAGCCCCGCGGGGCACGACCCCGCAGATACGCAGTATTTT.

DNA for the CDR3: TGCGCCAGCAGCGGACAGGGGATACCGAACACTGAAGCTTTCTTT. Protein sequence: CASSGQGIPNTEAFF. This chain links TRBV5-1 with TRBJ1-1; TRBD1 aligns across 9 bases. V was clipped by 4 bases and J by 1 base; unmatched bases: 5. The CDR3 extends over 15 amino acids. Germline V gene lookup returns CDR1 SGHRS and CDR2 YFSETQ.

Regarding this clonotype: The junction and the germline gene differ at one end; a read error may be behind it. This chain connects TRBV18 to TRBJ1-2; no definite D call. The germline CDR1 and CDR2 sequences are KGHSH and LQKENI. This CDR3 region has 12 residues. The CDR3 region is CASPPEGYGYTF. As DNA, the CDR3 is TGTGCCAGCCCACCCGAGGGCTATGGCTACACCTTC.

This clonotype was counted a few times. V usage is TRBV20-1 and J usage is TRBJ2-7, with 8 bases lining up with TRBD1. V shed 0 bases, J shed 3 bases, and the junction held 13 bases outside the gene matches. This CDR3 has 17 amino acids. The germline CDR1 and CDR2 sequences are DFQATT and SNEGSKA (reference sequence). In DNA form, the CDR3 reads TGCAGTGCTAGAGACCCTATCGTTGCAGGGGGCATCTACGAGCAGTACTTC. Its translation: CSARDPIVAGGIYEQYF.

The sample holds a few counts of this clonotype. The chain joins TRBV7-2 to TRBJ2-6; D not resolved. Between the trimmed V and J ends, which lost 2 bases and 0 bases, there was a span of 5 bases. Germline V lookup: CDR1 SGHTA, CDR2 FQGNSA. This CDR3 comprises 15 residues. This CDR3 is CASSLKISGANVLTF. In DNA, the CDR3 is TGTGCCAGCAGCTTAAAGATCTCTGGGGCCAACGTCCTGACTTTC.

CDR3 in DNA: TGTGCCAGCAGCCCGACGGGACAGGGAGGGATACCCTACAATGAGCAGTTCTTC. It codes for CASSPTGQGGIPYNEQFF. This chain connects TRBV7-6 to TRBJ2-1, with TRBD1 identical over 9 bases. The CDR3 contains 18 residues. The trim removed 5 bases at V and 2 bases at J, leaving 13 bases unmatched. Germline V gives CDR1 SGHVS, CDR2 FNYEAQ.

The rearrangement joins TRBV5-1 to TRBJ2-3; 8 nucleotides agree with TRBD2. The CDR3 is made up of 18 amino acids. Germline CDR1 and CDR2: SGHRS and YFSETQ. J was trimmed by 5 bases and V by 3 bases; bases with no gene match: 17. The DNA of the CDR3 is TGCGCCAGCAGCTCCCGGGTCCCCGGGGGGGGCCATCTAGATACGCAGTATTTT. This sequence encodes CASSSRVPGGGHLDTQYF. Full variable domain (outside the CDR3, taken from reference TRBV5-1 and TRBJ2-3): KAGVTQTPRYLIKTRGQQVTLSCSPISGHRSVSWYQQTPGQGLQFLFEYFSETQRNKGNFPGRFSGRQFSNSRSEMNVSTLELGDSALYLCASSSRVPGGGHLDTQYFGPGTRLTVL.

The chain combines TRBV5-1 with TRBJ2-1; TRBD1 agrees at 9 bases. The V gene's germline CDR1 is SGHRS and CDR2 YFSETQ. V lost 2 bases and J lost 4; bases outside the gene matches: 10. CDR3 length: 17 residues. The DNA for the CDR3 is TGCGCCAGCAGCTTTAGTCTAACAGGGGGCTCGTACAATGAGCAGTTCTTC. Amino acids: CASSFSLTGGSYNEQFF.

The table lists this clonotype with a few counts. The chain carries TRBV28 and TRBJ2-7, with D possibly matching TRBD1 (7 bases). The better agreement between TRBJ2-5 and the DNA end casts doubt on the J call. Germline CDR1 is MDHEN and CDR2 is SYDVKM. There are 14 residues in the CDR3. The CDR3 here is CASSIQGRQETQYF. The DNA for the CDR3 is TGTGCCAGCAGTATACAGGGGAGGCAGGAGACCCAGTACTTC.

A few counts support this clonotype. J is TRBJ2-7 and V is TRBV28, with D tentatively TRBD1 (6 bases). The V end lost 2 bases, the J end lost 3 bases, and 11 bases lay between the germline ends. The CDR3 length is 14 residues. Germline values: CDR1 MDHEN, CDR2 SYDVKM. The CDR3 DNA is TGTGCCAGCAGTTTAGGACAGCGCTACTACGAGCAGTACTTC. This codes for CASSLGQRYYEQYF.

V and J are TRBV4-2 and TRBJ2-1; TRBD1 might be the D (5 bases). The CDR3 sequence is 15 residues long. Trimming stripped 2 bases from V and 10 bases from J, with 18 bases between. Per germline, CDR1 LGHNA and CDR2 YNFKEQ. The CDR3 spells CASSQPFNGAGEQFF. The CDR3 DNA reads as TGTGCCAGCAGCCAACCCTTTAATGGGGCTGGCGAGCAGTTCTTC.

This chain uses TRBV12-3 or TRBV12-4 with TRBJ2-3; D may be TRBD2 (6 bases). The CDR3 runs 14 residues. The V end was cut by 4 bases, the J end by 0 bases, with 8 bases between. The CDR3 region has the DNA TGTGCCAGCAGTTCTAGCGCTAGCACAGATACGCAGTATTTT. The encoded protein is CASSSSASTDTQYF.

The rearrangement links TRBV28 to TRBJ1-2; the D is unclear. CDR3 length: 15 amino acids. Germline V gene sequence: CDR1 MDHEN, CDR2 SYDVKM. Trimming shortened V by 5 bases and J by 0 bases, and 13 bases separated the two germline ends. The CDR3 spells CASSTTRITNYGYTF. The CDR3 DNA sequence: TGTGCCAGCAGTACTACTCGAATCACTAACTATGGCTACACCTTC.